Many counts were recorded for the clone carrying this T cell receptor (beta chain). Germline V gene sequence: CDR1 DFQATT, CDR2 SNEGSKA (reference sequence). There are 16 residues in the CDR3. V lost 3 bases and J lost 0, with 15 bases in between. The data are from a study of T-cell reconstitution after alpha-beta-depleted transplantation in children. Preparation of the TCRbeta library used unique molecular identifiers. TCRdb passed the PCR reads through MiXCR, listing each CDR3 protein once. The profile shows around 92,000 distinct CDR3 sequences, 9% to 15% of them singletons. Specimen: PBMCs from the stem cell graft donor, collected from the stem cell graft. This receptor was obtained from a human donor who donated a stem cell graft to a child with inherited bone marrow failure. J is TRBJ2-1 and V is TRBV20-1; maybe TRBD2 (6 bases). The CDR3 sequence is CSARTGHGSSYNEQFF. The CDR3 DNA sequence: TGCAGTGCTAGGACCGGACACGGGAGCTCCTACAATGAGCAGTTCTTC.